These 23 T cell receptor beta chains originate from one sample sequenced in a study of blood T cell repertoires in COVID-19. Profiling relied on immunoSEQ multiplex PCR, and the TCRdb table lists in-frame clones only, not all of them. The table has about 210,000 clones, roughly 80% seen once; the top ten hold over 6.5%. Material: peripheral blood. The origin of the receptors is an elderly woman with COVID-19, enrolled during active disease.

V usage is TRBV29-1 and J usage is TRBJ2-5; perhaps TRBD2 as D (6 bases). With 2 bases removed from V and 5 bases from J, the gap between germline ends came to 9 bases. From germline, CDR1 is SQVTM and CDR2 ANQGSEA. The CDR3 totals 12 residues. CDR3 sequence (DNA): TGCAGCGTTGAACGGGGGATGGAGACCCAGTACTTC. Protein product: CSVERGMETQYF. The whole variable domain, filled in from reference TRBV29-1 and TRBJ2-5, reads SAVISQKPSRDICQRGTSLTIQCQVDSQVTMMFWYRQQPGQSLTLIATANQGSEATYESGFVIDKFPISRPNLTFSTLTVSNMSPEDSSIYLCSVERGMETQYFGPGTRLLVL.

The V and J genes are TRBV7-2 and TRBJ2-7; a possible D gene is TRBD1 (5 bases). Germline loops: CDR1 SGHTA, CDR2 FQGNSA. The V end was cut by 4 bases, the J end by 2 bases, with 9 bases between. CDR3 length: 13 amino acids. CDR3 DNA sequence: TGTGCCAGCAGCTCTCCAGGGCCCTACGAGCAGTACTTC. This gives the protein CASSSPGPYEQYF. Together with reference TRBV7-2 and TRBJ2-7, the CDR3 gives the full variable domain: GAGVSQSPSNKVTEKGKDVELRCDPISGHTALYWYRQSLGQGLEFLIYFQGNSAPDKSGLPSDRFSAERTGGSVSTLTIQRTQQEDSAVYLCASSSPGPYEQYFGPGTRLTVT.

The chain uses TRBV28 and TRBJ1-6; D possibly corresponds to TRBD1 (5 bases). With 3 bases removed from V and 7 bases from J, the gap between germline ends came to 10 bases. Germline V gene data show CDR1 as MDHEN and CDR2 as SYDVKM. The CDR3 is 14 amino acids. CDR3 residues: CASSLGGGNSPLHF. The CDR3, as DNA: TGTGCCAGCAGTTTGGGGGGTGGGAATTCACCCCTCCACTTT.

Turning to this clone: Within the sample, other DNA sequences also encode this same CDR3. The chain carries TRBV7-8 and TRBJ2-7; D gene unclear. The CDR3 loop spans 12 amino acids. Germline CDR1 and CDR2: SGHVS and FQNEAQ. V was cut by 5 bases and J by 5 bases, with 10 bases left in between. CDR3 DNA: TGTGCCAGCAGCCCTCGGGTGCACGAGCAGTACTTC. Translated, it gives CASSPRVHEQYF.

V and J are TRBV15 and TRBJ1-5, with D unresolved. Germline-derived CDR1 and CDR2 are LNHNV and YYDKDF (reference sequence). This CDR3 has 13 amino acids. V was cut by 4 bases and J by 2 bases, with 6 bases left in between. CDR3 bases: TGTGCCACCAGCAAGAGTGGCAATCAGCCCCAGCATTTT. Encoded protein: CATSKSGNQPQHF.

Remarks on this clone: This CDR3 is also generated by other DNA sequences in the sample. The chain uses TRBV5-1 and TRBJ2-5, with D uncertain. The germline V and J ends were trimmed by 3 bases and 5 bases, with 8 bases remaining between them. CDR3 length equals 12 residues. Per germline, CDR1 SGHRS and CDR2 YFSETQ. The CDR3 DNA sequence: TGCGCCAGCAGCTCGGGTTGGGAGACCCAGTACTTC. Amino acid sequence: CASSSGWETQYF.

The chain recombines TRBV5-6 with TRBJ2-2; tentatively, D is TRBD1 (5 bases). Trimming took off 5 bases at V and 6 bases at J, with 14 bases between the two ends. Per the germline V gene, CDR1 is SGHDT and CDR2 is YYEEEE. This CDR3 is built from 14 residues. CDR3 bases: TGTGCCAGCAGTTTTGGACACGTTCCCGGGGAGCTGTTTTTT. This translates into CASSFGHVPGELFF. Full variable domain (remainder filled in from reference TRBV5-6 and TRBJ2-2): DAGVTQSPTHLIKTRGQQVTLRCSPKSGHDTVSWYQQALGQGPQFIFQYYEEEERQRGNFPDRFSGHQFPNYSSELNVNALLLGDSALYLCASSFGHVPGELFFGEGSRLTVL.

J is TRBJ1-3 and V is TRBV4-1, with unresolved D. This CDR3 has 16 amino acids. Germline CDR1 and CDR2: MGHRA and YSYEKL. Deletions cut 0 bases from V and 5 bases from J, with 14 bases between. The CDR3 sequence: CASSQDSRLNRNTIYF. The CDR3 nucleotides are TGCGCCAGCAGCCAAGATTCCCGCCTTAACAGAAACACCATATATTTT.

This chain joins TRBV19 and TRBJ2-5; 10 bases map to TRBD2. After removal of 5 bases from V and 2 bases from J, the junction contained 8 bases not matched to a gene. This CDR3 has 16 residues. The V gene's germline CDR1 is LNHDA and CDR2 SQIVND (reference sequence). CDR3 region: CASSFGLAASQETQYF. CDR3 nucleotides: TGTGCCAGTAGTTTCGGACTAGCGGCCTCACAAGAGACCCAGTACTTC.

This sequence joins TRBV18 and TRBJ2-1, with D perhaps matching TRBD1 (7 bases). Germline CDR1 and CDR2: KGHSH and LQKENI. The CDR3 covers 16 residues. V lost 3 bases and J lost 7, with 19 bases in between. The CDR3 loop reads CASSPQGDWASNEQFF. DNA for the CDR3: TGTGCCAGCTCACCTCAGGGGGACTGGGCCTCTAATGAGCAGTTCTTC.

The chain has TRBV9 and TRBJ1-2; TRBD1 agrees at 8 bases. This CDR3 has 15 amino acids. V was clipped by 4 bases and J by 7 bases; unmatched bases: 12. Germline values: CDR1 SGDLS, CDR2 YYNGEE. As DNA, the CDR3 is TGTGCCAGCAGCCCAGGGCAGGACAGGGTGATTGGCTACACCTTC. Translated: CASSPGQDRVIGYTF.

The CDR3 nucleotides are TGTGCCATCAGTCACCGGACAGATACGCAGTATTTT. It is translated as CAISHRTDTQYF. The chain links TRBV10-3 to TRBJ2-3; D call uncertain. V lost 5 bases and J 3 bases, leaving 6 bases between the germline ends. The germline V gene has CDR1 ENHRY and CDR2 SYGVKD. The CDR3 is made up of 12 amino acids.

This chain links TRBV5-4 with TRBJ2-1, with 12 bases that match TRBD1. The junction had 12 bases not matched to a gene; V was cut back by 0 bases and J by 8 bases. The CDR3 runs to 18 residues. Germline-derived CDR1 and CDR2 are SGHNT and YYREEE (reference sequence). DNA of the CDR3: TGTGCCAGCAGCTTGGAATGGGGTGGGACAGGGGGCGGTTATGAGCAGTTCTTC. Amino acid sequence: CASSLEWGGTGGGYEQFF.

This chain uses TRBV15 with TRBJ1-1; 8 positions agree with TRBD1. The junction had 4 bases not matched to a gene; V was cut back by 3 bases and J by 7 bases. Germline V gene lookup returns CDR1 LNHNV and CDR2 YYDKDF (reference sequence). This CDR3 has 13 amino acids. The chain's CDR3 is CATSRGQESEAFF. In DNA form, the CDR3 reads TGTGCCACCAGCAGGGGACAGGAAAGTGAAGCTTTCTTT. Full variable domain (remainder filled in from reference TRBV15 and TRBJ1-1): DAMVIQNPRYQVTQFGKPVTLSCSQTLNHNVMYWYQQKSSQAPKLLFHYYDKDFNNEADTPDNFQSRRPNTSFCFLDIRSPGLGDTAMYLCATSRGQESEAFFGQGTRLTVV.

This CDR3 reads CATSRGLGEGEQYF. As DNA, the CDR3 is TGTGCCACCAGCAGAGGTCTCGGAGAGGGCGAGCAGTACTTC. This chain links TRBV15 with TRBJ2-7, with a tentative D call TRBD2 (5 bases). Germline V gives CDR1 LNHNV, CDR2 YYDKDF (reference sequence). The CDR3 has 14 amino acids. V was pared by 1 base and J by 6 bases, with 13 bases between.

V usage is TRBV12-5 and J usage is TRBJ2-2; D remains unclear. The V and J ends lost 6 bases and 2 bases respectively, with 7 bases between them. CDR3 length equals 13 residues. Germline values: CDR1 LGHNT, CDR2 FRNRAP. The CDR3 DNA is TGTGCTAGTGGAGCGCTCAACACCGGGGAGCTGTTTTTT. Its protein product is CASGALNTGELFF.

The genes are TRBV5-5 and TRBJ2-3, with 10 nucleotides matching TRBD2. J was trimmed by 6 bases and V by 0 bases; bases with no gene match: 4. This CDR3 is built from 15 residues. The germline gives CDR1 SGHKS, CDR2 YYEKEE (reference sequence). The CDR3 DNA is TGTGCCAGCAGCTTGGAAGCTAGCGGGAGTGATACGCAGTATTTT. It codes for CASSLEASGSDTQYF.

This chain uses TRBV12-3 or TRBV12-4 with TRBJ1-2; D gene ambiguous. The CDR3 is 12 amino acids. The V end lost 5 bases, the J end lost 12 bases, and 16 bases lay between the germline ends. The CDR3 loop reads CASSDSTGGDTF. The CDR3 coding sequence is TGTGCCAGCAGTGACTCGACTGGCGGCGACACCTTC.

The chain recombines TRBV12-3 or TRBV12-4 with TRBJ1-1, with a weak D call TRBD1 (5 bases). This CDR3 has 13 residues. V lost 8 bases and J 11 bases, leaving 21 bases between the germline ends. As DNA, the CDR3 is TGTGCCAGCCGGTTTCAAGGACACGAGGTGGCTTTCTTT. Amino acid sequence: CASRFQGHEVAFF.

The chain has TRBV7-8 and TRBJ2-1, with D possibly matching TRBD2 (6 bases). The germline V and J ends were trimmed by 4 bases and 2 bases, with 12 bases remaining between them. This CDR3 is built from 15 residues. The germline CDR1 and CDR2 sequences are SGHVS and FQNEAQ. CDR3 protein: CASSSRLVAYNEQFF. For the CDR3, the DNA is TGTGCCAGCAGCTCTAGACTAGTTGCCTACAATGAGCAGTTCTTC.

V is TRBV18 and J is TRBJ1-4; D is unclear. The V end lost 5 bases, the J end lost 5 bases, and 9 bases lay between the germline ends. The germline V gene encodes CDR1 KGHSH and CDR2 LQKENI. The CDR3 contains 13 residues. The CDR3 bases are TGTGCCAGCTCAGAACAACAGAATGAAAAACTGTTTTTT. As protein: CASSEQQNEKLFF. The full variable domain, in which reference TRBV18 and TRBJ1-4 provide the parts outside the CDR3, is NAGVMQNPRHLVRRRGQEARLRCSPMKGHSHVYWYRQLPEEGLKFMVYLQKENIIDESGMPKERFSAEFPKEGPSILRIQQVVRGDSAAYFCASSEQQNEKLFFGSGTQLSVL.

This clone was detected only once. Other DNA sequences in the sample encode the same CDR3. The chain links TRBV2 to TRBJ1-5; TRBD1 matches 9 bases. The germline V gene has CDR1 SNHLY and CDR2 FYNNEI. The CDR3 consists of 13 residues. V dropped 4 bases and J dropped 6; count of bases not matched to a gene: 1. The CDR3 loop is CASSGQGGQPQHF. The CDR3 DNA reads TGTGCCAGCAGTGGACAGGGGGGTCAGCCCCAGCATTTT.

The chain has TRBV28 and TRBJ2-7, with 8 bases lining up with TRBD2. Germline lookup yields CDR1 MDHEN and CDR2 SYDVKM. Trimming at V came to 1 base and at J to 5 bases, leaving 7 bases not matched to a gene. The CDR3 runs 15 residues. CDR3 bases: TGTGCCAGCAGTTTATTAAGCGGGAGTCCCCACGAGCAGTACTTC. Translation: CASSLLSGSPHEQYF. The full variable domain, rest sourced from reference TRBV28 and TRBJ2-7, is DVKVTQSSRYLVKRTGEKVFLECVQDMDHENMFWYRQDPGLGLRLIYFSYDVKMKEKGDIPEGYSVSREKKERFSLILESASTNQTSMYLCASSLLSGSPHEQYFGPGTRLTVT.